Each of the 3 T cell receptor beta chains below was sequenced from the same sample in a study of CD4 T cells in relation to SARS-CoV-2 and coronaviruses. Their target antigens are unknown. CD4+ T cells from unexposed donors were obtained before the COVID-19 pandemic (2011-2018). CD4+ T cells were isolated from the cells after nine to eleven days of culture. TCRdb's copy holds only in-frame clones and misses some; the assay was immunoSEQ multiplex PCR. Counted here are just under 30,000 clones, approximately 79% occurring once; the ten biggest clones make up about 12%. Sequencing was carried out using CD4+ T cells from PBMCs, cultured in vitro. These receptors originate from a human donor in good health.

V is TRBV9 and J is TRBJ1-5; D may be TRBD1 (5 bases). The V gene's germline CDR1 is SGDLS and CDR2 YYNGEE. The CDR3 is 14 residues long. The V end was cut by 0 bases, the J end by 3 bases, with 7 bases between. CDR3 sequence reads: CASSVGGPNQPQHF. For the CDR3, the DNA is TGTGCCAGCAGCGTAGGGGGACCCAATCAGCCCCAGCATTTT.

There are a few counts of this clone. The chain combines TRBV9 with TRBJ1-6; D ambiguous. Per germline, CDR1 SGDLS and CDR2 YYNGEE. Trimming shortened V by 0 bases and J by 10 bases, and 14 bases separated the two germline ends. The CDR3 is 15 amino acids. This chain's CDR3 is CASSVGVSPESPLHF. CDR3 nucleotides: TGTGCCAGCAGCGTAGGTGTCAGTCCAGAGTCACCCCTCCACTTT.

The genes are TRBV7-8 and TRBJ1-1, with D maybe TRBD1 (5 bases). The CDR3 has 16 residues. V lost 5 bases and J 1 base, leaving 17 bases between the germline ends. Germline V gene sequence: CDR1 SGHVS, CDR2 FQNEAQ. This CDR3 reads CASSPGRTPSNTEAFF. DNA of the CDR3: TGTGCCAGCAGCCCAGGAAGGACACCCTCGAACACTGAAGCTTTCTTT.